This TCR beta chain emerged from a study of glioma-infiltrating T cells. About this clonotype itself: At one end the junction does not follow the germline gene, possibly because of a read error.

The CDR3 is made up of 15 amino acids. Germline loops: CDR1 ENHRY, CDR2 SYGVKD. TCR alpha and beta CDR3 regions were amplified from RNA using iRepertoire nested multiplex PCR. TCRdb called the multiplex PCR reads again in MiXCR, with one record for every CDR3 protein. The sample has about 180,000 distinct CDR3 sequences, more than 35% seen once; the top ten hold around 5%. This chain uses TRBV10-3 with TRBJ1-1; 7 bases line up with TRBD1. This clonotype was sampled from a human donor with low-grade glioma or glioblastoma, undergoing nonglioma brain surgery, or in good health (not recorded which). Sequencing input: glioma tissue, nonneoplastic brain tissue, or PBMCs (not recorded which). In nucleotides, the CDR3 is TGTGCCATCAGCCCCCTACAGGGGATGTTGACTGAAGATTTCTTT. This gives the protein CAISPLQGMLTEDFF.